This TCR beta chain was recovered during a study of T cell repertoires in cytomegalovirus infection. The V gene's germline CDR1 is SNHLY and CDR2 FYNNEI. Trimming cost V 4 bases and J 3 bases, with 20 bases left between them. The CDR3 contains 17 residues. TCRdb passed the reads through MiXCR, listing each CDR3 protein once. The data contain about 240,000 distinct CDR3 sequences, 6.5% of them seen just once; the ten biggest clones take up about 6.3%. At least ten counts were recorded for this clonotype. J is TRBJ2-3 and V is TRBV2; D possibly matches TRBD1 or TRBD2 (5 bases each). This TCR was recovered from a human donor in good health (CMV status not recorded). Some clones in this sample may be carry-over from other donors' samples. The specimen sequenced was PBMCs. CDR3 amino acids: CASSGYRDLRGTDTQYF. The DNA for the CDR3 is TGTGCCAGCAGTGGGTATCGGGACCTCCGAGGTACAGATACGCAGTATTTT. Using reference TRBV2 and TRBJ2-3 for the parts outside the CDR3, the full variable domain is EPEVTQTPSHQVTQMGQEVILRCVPISNHLYFYWYRQILGQKVEFLVSFYNNEISEKSEIFDDQFSVERPDGSNFTLKIRSTKLEDSAMYFCASSGYRDLRGTDTQYFGPGTRLTVL.